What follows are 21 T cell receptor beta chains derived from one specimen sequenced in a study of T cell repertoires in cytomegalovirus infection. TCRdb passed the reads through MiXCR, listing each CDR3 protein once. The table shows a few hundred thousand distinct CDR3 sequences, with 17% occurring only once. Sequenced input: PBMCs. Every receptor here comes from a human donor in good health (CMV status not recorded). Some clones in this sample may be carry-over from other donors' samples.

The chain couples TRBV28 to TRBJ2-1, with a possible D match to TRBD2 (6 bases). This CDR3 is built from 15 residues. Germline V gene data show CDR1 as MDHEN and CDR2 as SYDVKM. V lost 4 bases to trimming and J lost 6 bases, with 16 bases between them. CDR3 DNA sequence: TGTGCCAGCAGTTCTTTAGGGGACTCACTCAATGAGCAGTTCTTC. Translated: CASSSLGDSLNEQFF. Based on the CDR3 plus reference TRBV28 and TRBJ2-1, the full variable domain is DVKVTQSSRYLVKRTGEKVFLECVQDMDHENMFWYRQDPGLGLRLIYFSYDVKMKEKGDIPEGYSVSREKKERFSLILESASTNQTSMYLCASSSLGDSLNEQFFGPGTRLTVL.

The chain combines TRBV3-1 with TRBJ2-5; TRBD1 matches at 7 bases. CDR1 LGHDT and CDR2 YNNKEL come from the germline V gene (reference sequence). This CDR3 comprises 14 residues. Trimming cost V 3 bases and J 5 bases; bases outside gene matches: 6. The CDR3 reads CASSHRQGRETQYF. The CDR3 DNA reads TGTGCCAGCAGCCACCGACAGGGTCGGGAGACCCAGTACTTC.

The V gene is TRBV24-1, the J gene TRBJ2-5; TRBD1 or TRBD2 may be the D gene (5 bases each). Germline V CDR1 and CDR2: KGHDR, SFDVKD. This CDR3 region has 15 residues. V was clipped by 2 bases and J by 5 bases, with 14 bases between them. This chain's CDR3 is CATSDSGQGSETQYF. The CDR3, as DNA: TGTGCCACCAGTGATTCGGGGCAGGGCAGCGAGACCCAGTACTTC.

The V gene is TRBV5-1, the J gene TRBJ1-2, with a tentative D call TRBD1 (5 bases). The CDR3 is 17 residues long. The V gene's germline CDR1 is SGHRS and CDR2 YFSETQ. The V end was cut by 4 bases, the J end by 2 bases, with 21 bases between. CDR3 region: CASSQEGLSNGNYGYTF. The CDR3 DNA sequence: TGCGCCAGCAGCCAAGAGGGGCTCTCTAACGGGAACTATGGCTACACCTTC.

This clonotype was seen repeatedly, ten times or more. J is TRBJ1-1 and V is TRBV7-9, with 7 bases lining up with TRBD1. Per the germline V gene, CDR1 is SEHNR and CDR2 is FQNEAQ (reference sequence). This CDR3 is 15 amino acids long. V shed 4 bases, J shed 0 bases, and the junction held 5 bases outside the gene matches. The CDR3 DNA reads TGTGCCAGCAGCTCACCGGGACAGCTGAACACTGAAGCTTTCTTT. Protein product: CASSSPGQLNTEAFF.

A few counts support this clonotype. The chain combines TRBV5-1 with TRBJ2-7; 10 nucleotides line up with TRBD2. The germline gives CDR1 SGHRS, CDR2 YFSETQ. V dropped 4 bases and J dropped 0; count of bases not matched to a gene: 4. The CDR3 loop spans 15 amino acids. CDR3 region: CASSGGLAASYEQYF. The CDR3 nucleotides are TGCGCCAGCAGCGGCGGACTAGCGGCCTCCTACGAGCAGTACTTC.

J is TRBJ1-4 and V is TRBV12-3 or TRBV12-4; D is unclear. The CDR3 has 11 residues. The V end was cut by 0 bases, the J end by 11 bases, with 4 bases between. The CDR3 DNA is TGTGCCAGCAGTTTAGCGGGGAAACTGTTTTTT. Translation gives CASSLAGKLFF.

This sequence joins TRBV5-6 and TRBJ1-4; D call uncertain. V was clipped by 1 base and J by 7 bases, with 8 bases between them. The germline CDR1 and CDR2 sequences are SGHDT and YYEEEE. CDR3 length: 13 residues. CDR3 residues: CASSLRNAEKLFF. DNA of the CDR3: TGTGCCAGCAGCTTGCGCAATGCTGAAAAACTGTTTTTT.

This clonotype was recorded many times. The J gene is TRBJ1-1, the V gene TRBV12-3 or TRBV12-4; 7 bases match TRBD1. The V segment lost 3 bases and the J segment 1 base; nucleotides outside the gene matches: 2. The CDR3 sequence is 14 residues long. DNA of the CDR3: TGTGCCAGCAGTTTGGGGACAGAGAACACTGAAGCTTTCTTT. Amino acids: CASSLGTENTEAFF.

CDR3 amino acids: CASSYWATSGGNEQFF. CDR3 DNA: TGTGCCAGCAGTTACTGGGCGACTAGCGGGGGCAATGAGCAGTTCTTC. The chain employs TRBV6-5 and TRBJ2-1, with 12 bases identical to TRBD2. Germline V gene lookup returns CDR1 MNHEY and CDR2 SVGAGI. CDR3 size: 16 residues. The junction had 4 bases not matched to a gene; V was cut back by 1 base and J by 6 bases.

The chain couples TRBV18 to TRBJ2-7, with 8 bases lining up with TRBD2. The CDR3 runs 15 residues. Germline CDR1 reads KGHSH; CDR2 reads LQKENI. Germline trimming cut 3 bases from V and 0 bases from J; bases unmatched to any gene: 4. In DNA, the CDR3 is TGTGCCAGCTCACCGGCGGGGGGACCCTCCTACGAGCAGTACTTC. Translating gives CASSPAGGPSYEQYF.

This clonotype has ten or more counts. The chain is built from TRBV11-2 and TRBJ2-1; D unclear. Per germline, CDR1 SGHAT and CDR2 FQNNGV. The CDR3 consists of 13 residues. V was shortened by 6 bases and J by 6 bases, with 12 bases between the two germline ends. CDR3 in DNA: TGTGCCAGCAGGTTAACCGTCCGCAATGAGCAGTTCTTC. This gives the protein CASRLTVRNEQFF.

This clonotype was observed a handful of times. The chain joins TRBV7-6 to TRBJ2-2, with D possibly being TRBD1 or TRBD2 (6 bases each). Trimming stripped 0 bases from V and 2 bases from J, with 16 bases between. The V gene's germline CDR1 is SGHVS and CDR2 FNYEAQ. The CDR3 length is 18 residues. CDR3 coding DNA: TGTGCCAGCAGCTTAGCGACCGGGGGCCCCATAAACACCGGGGAGCTGTTTTTT. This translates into CASSLATGGPINTGELFF. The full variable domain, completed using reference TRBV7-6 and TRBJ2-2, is GAGVSQSPRYKVTKRGQDVALRCDPISGHVSLYWYRQALGQGPEFLTYFNYEAQQDKSGLPNDRFSAERPEGSISTLTIQRTEQRDSAMYRCASSLATGGPINTGELFFGEGSRLTVL.

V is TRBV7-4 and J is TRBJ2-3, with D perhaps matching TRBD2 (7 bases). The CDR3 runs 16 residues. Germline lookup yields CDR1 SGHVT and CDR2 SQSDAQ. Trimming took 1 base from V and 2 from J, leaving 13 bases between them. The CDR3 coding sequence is TGTGCCAGCAGCTTAGGCCCGGGGGGCCCCACAGATACGCAGTATTTT. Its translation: CASSLGPGGPTDTQYF.

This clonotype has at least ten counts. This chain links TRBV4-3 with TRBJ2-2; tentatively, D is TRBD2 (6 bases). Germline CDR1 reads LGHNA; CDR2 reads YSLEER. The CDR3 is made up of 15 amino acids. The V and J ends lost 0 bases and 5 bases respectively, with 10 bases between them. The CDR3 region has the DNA TGCGCCAGCAGCCAAGATAATGCGGGGACCGGGGAGCTGTTTTTT. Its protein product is CASSQDNAGTGELFF.

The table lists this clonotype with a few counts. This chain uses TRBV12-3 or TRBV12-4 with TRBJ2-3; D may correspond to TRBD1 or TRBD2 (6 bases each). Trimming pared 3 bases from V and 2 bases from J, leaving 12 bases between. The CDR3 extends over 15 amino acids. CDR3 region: CASSLFGGPTDTQYF. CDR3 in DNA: TGTGCCAGCAGTTTGTTCGGGGGCCCCACAGATACGCAGTATTTT.

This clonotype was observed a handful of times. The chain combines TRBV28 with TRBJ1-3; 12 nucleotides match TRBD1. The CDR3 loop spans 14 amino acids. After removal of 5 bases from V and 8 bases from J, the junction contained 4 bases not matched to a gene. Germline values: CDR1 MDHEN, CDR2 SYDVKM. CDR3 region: CASSPGTGGHTIYF. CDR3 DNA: TGTGCCAGCAGTCCCGGGACAGGGGGCCACACCATATATTTT.

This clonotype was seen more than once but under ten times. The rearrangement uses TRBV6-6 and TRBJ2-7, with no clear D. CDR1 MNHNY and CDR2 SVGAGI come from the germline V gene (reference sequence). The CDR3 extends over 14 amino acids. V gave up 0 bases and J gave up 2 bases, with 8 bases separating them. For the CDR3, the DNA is TGTGCCAGCAGTTACTCTTCCGAGACCTACGAGCAGTACTTC. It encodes CASSYSSETYEQYF.

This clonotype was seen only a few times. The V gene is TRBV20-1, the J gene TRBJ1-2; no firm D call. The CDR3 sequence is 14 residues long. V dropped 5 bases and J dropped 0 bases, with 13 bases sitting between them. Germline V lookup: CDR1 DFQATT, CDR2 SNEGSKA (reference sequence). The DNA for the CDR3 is TGCAGTGCTTCCTGGACCTTCTCTAACTATGGCTACACCTTC. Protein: CSASWTFSNYGYTF.

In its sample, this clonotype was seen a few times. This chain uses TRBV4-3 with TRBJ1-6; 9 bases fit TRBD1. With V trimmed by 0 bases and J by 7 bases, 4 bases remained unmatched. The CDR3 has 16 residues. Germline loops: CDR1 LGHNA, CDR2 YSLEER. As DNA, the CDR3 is TGCGCCAGCAGCCAAGACGGGACAGGGTCAAATTCACCCCTCCACTTT. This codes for CASSQDGTGSNSPLHF.

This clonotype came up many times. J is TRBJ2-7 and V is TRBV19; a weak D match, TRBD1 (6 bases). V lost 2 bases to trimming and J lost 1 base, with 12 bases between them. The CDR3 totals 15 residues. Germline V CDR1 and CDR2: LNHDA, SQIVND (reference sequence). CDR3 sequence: CASSIFRGASYEQYF. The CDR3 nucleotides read TGTGCCAGTAGTATATTCAGGGGAGCATCCTACGAGCAGTACTTC.